Given below is one TCR beta chain in context. The data were taken from a study of blood T cell repertoires in COVID-19. This CDR3 contains 16 residues. Trimming stripped 0 bases from V and 1 base from J, with 12 bases between. In germline, CDR1 is SGDLS, CDR2 YYNGEE. Original methodology: Scientists estimated how many nucleated cells there were by amplifying reference gene primers. The method was immunoSEQ multiplex PCR; TCRdb's version includes in-frame clones alone and lacks a portion of them. The V and J calls and clone size are taken from that table; D and trimming were inferred from the DNA. The repertoire has 200,000 to 250,000 clones, about 80% of them found once; the top ten carry over 6%.

The TCR comes from a woman over 75 with COVID-19, enrolled during active disease. The chain employs TRBV9 and TRBJ2-3; D might be TRBD2 (6 bases). Material: peripheral blood. For the CDR3, the DNA is TGTGCCAGCAGCGTAGGAGGCGGGATGGGCACAGATACGCAGTATTTT. It specifies CASSVGGGMGTDTQYF.